The next 10 T cell receptor beta chains were all read from a single sample in a study of T cell clonotyping in hematopoietic cell transplantation. Method: immunoSEQ multiplex PCR; TCRdb's copy keeps in-frame clones and lacks some. The table records 9,500 to 11,000 clones, roughly three quarters of them present only once. Sequenced here: PBMCs, sampled 30 days after allogeneic stem cell transplant. These receptor sequences come from a female patient between 35 and 55 years old who had an allogeneic stem cell transplant from a related donor, so T cells may come from the graft donor. Some clones in this sample may be carry-over from other donors' samples.

This clone has just one count. The CDR3 DNA sequence: TGTGCCAGCAGTGACGGACAGGGGAAGGGCGCTGAAGCTTTCTTT. Translated: CASSDGQGKGAEAFF. The chain uses TRBV25-1 and TRBJ1-1; TRBD1 aligns across 9 bases. V shed 3 bases and J 6 bases; nucleotides not matched to a gene: 8. Germline CDR1 and CDR2: MGHDK and SYGVNS. The CDR3 extends over 15 amino acids.

The chain links TRBV30 to TRBJ2-2; D might be TRBD1 or TRBD2, each matching 5 bases. This CDR3 region has 11 residues. Germline-derived CDR1 and CDR2 are GTSNPN and SVGIG (reference sequence). The germline V and J ends were trimmed by 5 bases and 5 bases, with 6 bases remaining between them. The CDR3 DNA is TGTGCCTGGGGGGGTACCGGGGAGCTGTTTTTT. It translates to CAWGGTGELFF. Combining the CDR3 with reference TRBV30 and TRBJ2-2 gives the whole variable domain SQTIHQWPATLVQPVGSPLSLECTVEGTSNPNLYWYRQAAGRGLQLLFYSVGIGQISSEVPQNLSASRPQDRQFILSSKKLLLSDSGFYLCAWGGTGELFFGEGSRLTVL.

V is TRBV18 and J is TRBJ2-1, with TRBD2 matching 9 bases. This CDR3 is built from 13 residues. Germline-derived CDR1 and CDR2 are KGHSH and LQKENI. V lost 3 bases and J lost 10; bases outside the gene matches: 4. CDR3 nucleotides: TGTGCCAGCTCACCTTCCCTAGCGGGGGAGCAGTTCTTC. Translating it yields CASSPSLAGEQFF. Full variable domain (remainder filled in from reference TRBV18 and TRBJ2-1): NAGVMQNPRHLVRRRGQEARLRCSPMKGHSHVYWYRQLPEEGLKFMVYLQKENIIDESGMPKERFSAEFPKEGPSILRIQQVVRGDSAAYFCASSPSLAGEQFFGPGTRLTVL.

This chain connects TRBV6-5 to TRBJ2-1; the D gene is possibly TRBD2 (5 bases). V was clipped by 0 bases and J by 2 bases, with 11 bases between them. This CDR3 has 16 amino acids. Germline V gene lookup returns CDR1 MNHEY and CDR2 SVGAGI. The CDR3 here is CASSYSSARAYNEQFF. Here the CDR3 DNA reads TGTGCCAGCAGTTACTCTAGCGCAAGGGCCTACAATGAGCAGTTCTTC.

The rearrangement joins TRBV27 to TRBJ2-7; 12 bases map to TRBD2. The ends lost 5 bases at V and 1 base at J; junction bases unmatched: 21. CDR3 size: 21 residues. Germline loops: CDR1 MNHEY, CDR2 SMNVEV (reference sequence). CDR3: CASSRRTSGNFGDHGSYEQYF. The CDR3 nucleotides are TGTGCCAGCAGTAGACGGACTAGCGGGAACTTTGGGGACCATGGGTCCTACGAGCAGTACTTC.

V and J are TRBV28 and TRBJ2-3, with a tentative D call TRBD2 (5 bases). CDR3 size: 14 residues. V lost 3 bases and J lost 0, with 7 bases in between. Germline CDR1 is MDHEN and CDR2 is SYDVKM. The CDR3 region has the DNA TGTGCCAGCAGTTTGGGCGGGAGCACAGATACGCAGTATTTT. Translating it yields CASSLGGSTDTQYF.

This clone occurred a few times. The rearrangement joins TRBV7-2 to TRBJ2-1; D unresolved. V shed 1 base and J shed 2 bases, with 9 bases lying between them. From germline, CDR1 is SGHTA and CDR2 FQGNSA. The CDR3 length is 15 residues. CDR3 sequence reads: CASSLGVGPYNEQFF. The CDR3 DNA is TGTGCCAGCAGCTTAGGTGTAGGTCCCTACAATGAGCAGTTCTTC.

This rearrangement joins TRBV6-5 to TRBJ2-7; possible D gene TRBD1, 5 bases. The CDR3 runs 15 residues. Germline lookup yields CDR1 MNHEY and CDR2 SVGAGI. V was pared by 2 bases and J by 3 bases, with 14 bases between. The CDR3 DNA reads TGTGCCAGCAGTTACGGATGGGGCGGTTACTACGAGCAGTACTTC. Amino acids: CASSYGWGGYYEQYF.

V gene TRBV27 combines with J gene TRBJ1-1; D remains unclear. In germline, CDR1 is MNHEY, CDR2 SMNVEV (reference sequence). Trimming cost V 5 bases and J 1 base, with 23 bases left between them. The CDR3 covers 18 residues. The CDR3 coding sequence is TGTGCCAGCAGTCCTGACTTACGCAGGCCCATGGGGAACACTGAAGCTTTCTTT. Protein product: CASSPDLRRPMGNTEAFF.

The chain joins TRBV6-4 to TRBJ2-5; D not resolved. This CDR3 region has 13 residues. CDR1 MRHNA and CDR2 SNTAGT come from the germline V gene. The ends were cut back, 3 bases at V and 0 bases at J, with 5 bases in the middle. For the CDR3, the DNA is TGTGCCAGCAGTGAACAGTACCAAGAGACCCAGTACTTC. Protein: CASSEQYQETQYF.